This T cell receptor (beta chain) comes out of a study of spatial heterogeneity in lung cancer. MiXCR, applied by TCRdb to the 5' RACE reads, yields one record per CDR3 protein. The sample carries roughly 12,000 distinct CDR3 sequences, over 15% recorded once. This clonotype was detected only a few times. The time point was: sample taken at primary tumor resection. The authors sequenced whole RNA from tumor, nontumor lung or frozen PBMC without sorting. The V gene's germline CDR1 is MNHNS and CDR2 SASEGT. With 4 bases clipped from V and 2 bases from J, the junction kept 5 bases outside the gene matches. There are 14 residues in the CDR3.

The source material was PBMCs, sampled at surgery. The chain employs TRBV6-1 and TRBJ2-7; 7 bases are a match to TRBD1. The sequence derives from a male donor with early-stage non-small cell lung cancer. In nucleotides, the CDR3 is TGTGCCAGCAGTGGCCTTGGGACAGCCTACGAGCAGTACTTC. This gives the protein CASSGLGTAYEQYF.